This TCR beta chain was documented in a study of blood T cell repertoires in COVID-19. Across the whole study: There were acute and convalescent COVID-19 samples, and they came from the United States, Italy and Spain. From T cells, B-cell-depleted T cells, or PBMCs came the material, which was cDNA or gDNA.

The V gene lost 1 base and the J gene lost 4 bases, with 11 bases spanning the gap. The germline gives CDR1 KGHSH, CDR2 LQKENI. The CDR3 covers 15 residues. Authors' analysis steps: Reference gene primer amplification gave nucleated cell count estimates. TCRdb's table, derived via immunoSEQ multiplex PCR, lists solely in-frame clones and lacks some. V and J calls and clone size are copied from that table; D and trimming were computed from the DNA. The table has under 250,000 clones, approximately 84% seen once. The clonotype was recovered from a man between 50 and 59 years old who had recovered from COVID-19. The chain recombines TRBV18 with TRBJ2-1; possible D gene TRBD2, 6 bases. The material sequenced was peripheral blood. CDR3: CASSPRGTAYNEQFF. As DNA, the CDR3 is TGTGCCAGCTCACCACGAGGGACTGCGTACAATGAGCAGTTCTTC.